These 3 T cell receptor beta chains were all obtained from the same sample, sequenced in a study of CD8 T cells in ankylosing spondylitis (dated by TCRdb to the late 2010s). Library preparation was by 5' RACE. Sequencing was performed on an Illumina HiSeq 2500. TCRdb took the public reads, trimmed them with fastp at Q25, ran MiXCR for clone calling and kept in-frame beta chains. Rows are unified per CDR3 protein, each entry keeping the most common DNA and genes. This sample is represented by just under 350,000 distinct CDR3 sequences; about 14% of them were singletons. Jointly, the top ten make up about 1% of the sample. The sequenced sample consisted of blood, either unsorted or a sorted T cell fraction (not recorded which). These receptors all come from a male donor with ankylosing spondylitis or in good health (not recorded which).

The chain couples TRBV15 to TRBJ2-5; D might be TRBD1 (6 bases). The germline V and J ends were trimmed by 3 bases and 1 base, with 12 bases remaining between them. This CDR3 is 15 amino acids long. Germline values: CDR1 LNHNV, CDR2 YYDKDF (reference sequence). The DNA of the CDR3 is TGTGCCACCAGCAGGGCAAGACAGGTCCAAGAGACCCAGTACTTC. It yields the protein CATSRARQVQETQYF. Supplemented by reference TRBV15 and TRBJ2-5, the full variable domain reads DAMVIQNPRYQVTQFGKPVTLSCSQTLNHNVMYWYQQKSSQAPKLLFHYYDKDFNNEADTPDNFQSRRPNTSFCFLDIRSPGLGDTAMYLCATSRARQVQETQYFGPGTRLLVL.

This clonotype was observed a handful of times. The CDR3 DNA sequence: TGCGCCAGCAGCTTGGAGGGGCAGGGCGGAATGTATGGCTACACCTTC. Translated: CASSLEGQGGMYGYTF. The rearrangement joins TRBV5-1 to TRBJ1-2; a weak D match, TRBD1 (5 bases). Germline V CDR1 and CDR2: SGHRS, YFSETQ. This CDR3 comprises 16 residues. Between the trimmed V and J ends, which lost 0 bases and 5 bases, there was a span of 17 bases.

The rearrangement joins TRBV15 to TRBJ2-5; weak D call: TRBD1 (5 bases). With 9 bases removed from V and 0 bases from J, the gap between germline ends came to 8 bases. Germline V lookup: CDR1 LNHNV, CDR2 YYDKDF (reference sequence). The CDR3 runs 12 residues. The CDR3 DNA is TGTGCCACTGGGGCCCACCAAGAGACCCAGTACTTC. Its protein is CATGAHQETQYF.